Listed below are T cell receptor beta chains from one sample, sequenced in a study of blood T cell repertoires in COVID-19. Sequencing was performed with immunoSEQ multiplex PCR; in TCRdb, only in-frame clones are kept and a portion is missing. In the table there are some 180,000 clones, around nine tenths of which are singletons. Sequencing was performed on peripheral blood. Source of these receptors: a man between 50 and 59 years old with COVID-19, enrolled during active disease. CDR3s include the opening cysteine and the closing phenylalanine or tryptophan. Fields, in order: clone size, J gene, D gene, V gene, CDR3 protein, CDR3 DNA. The D gene is left open where the match is weak. Where a row states a size, it is once, few, many or the class of an expanded clone; other rows omit it.

abundance: -; j_gene: TRBJ1-5; d_gene: -; v_gene: TRBV4-1; CDR3aa: CASSRSMESNQPQHF; CDR3nt: TGCGCCAGCAGCCGATCGATGGAGAGCAATCAGCCCCAGCATTTT
abundance: -; j_gene: TRBJ2-1; d_gene: TRBD2; v_gene: TRBV28; CDR3aa: CASSKSGGPYNEQFF; CDR3nt: TGTGCCAGCAGTAAAAGCGGGGGCCCATACAATGAGCAGTTCTTC
abundance: few; j_gene: TRBJ1-5; d_gene: -; v_gene: TRBV6-5; CDR3aa: CASRAGGNQPQHF; CDR3nt: TGTGCCAGCAGGGCGGGGGGAAATCAGCCCCAGCATTTT
abundance: -; j_gene: TRBJ2-3; d_gene: -; v_gene: TRBV11-3; CDR3aa: CASSLDRDTDTQYF; CDR3nt: TGTGCCAGCAGCTTAGACAGGGACACAGATACGCAGTATTTT
abundance: -; j_gene: TRBJ2-1; d_gene: TRBD2; v_gene: TRBV19; CDR3aa: CASREGAGSGSTNEQFF; CDR3nt: TGTGCCAGTCGGGAGGGGGCGGGTAGCGGGAGTACGAATGAGCAGTTCTTC
abundance: -; j_gene: TRBJ2-7; d_gene: TRBD2; v_gene: TRBV5-1; CDR3aa: CASSFAGTSTYEQYF; CDR3nt: TGCGCCAGCAGTTTCGCCGGGACTAGCACCTACGAGCAGTACTTC
abundance: -; j_gene: TRBJ1-1; d_gene: TRBD1; v_gene: TRBV23-1; CDR3aa: CASSQSTGSMNTEAFF; CDR3nt: TGCGCCAGCAGTCAATCGACAGGGAGCATGAACACTGAAGCTTTCTTT
abundance: few; j_gene: TRBJ1-1; d_gene: -; v_gene: TRBV18; CDR3aa: CASSAMNTEAFF; CDR3nt: TGTGCCAGCTCAGCTATGAACACTGAAGCTTTCTTT
abundance: -; j_gene: TRBJ1-4; d_gene: -; v_gene: TRBV11-1; CDR3aa: CASSFSDRLGEKLFF; CDR3nt: TGTGCCAGCAGCTTCAGTGACAGGTTGGGAGAAAAACTGTTTTTT
abundance: once; j_gene: TRBJ2-2; d_gene: -; v_gene: TRBV2; CDR3aa: CASSPRRVENTGELFF; CDR3nt: TGTGCCAGCAGCCCCCGACGGGTTGAGAACACCGGGGAGCTGTTTTTT
abundance: -; j_gene: TRBJ2-1; d_gene: -; v_gene: TRBV2; CDR3aa: CASSEVHGDYYNEQFF; CDR3nt: TGTGCCAGCAGTGAGGTACACGGAGACTATTACAATGAGCAGTTCTTC
abundance: -; j_gene: TRBJ2-5; d_gene: -; v_gene: TRBV7-6; CDR3aa: CASSFSEGTQYF; CDR3nt: TGTGCCAGCAGCTTCTCGGAGGGGACCCAGTACTTC
abundance: -; j_gene: TRBJ2-1; d_gene: TRBD2; v_gene: TRBV6-2/TRBV6-3; CDR3aa: CASSYLWTSGNNEQFF; CDR3nt: TGTGCCAGCAGTTACTTGTGGACTAGCGGAAACAATGAGCAGTTCTTC
abundance: -; j_gene: TRBJ1-3; d_gene: TRBD1; v_gene: TRBV19; CDR3aa: CASSQPWTGENTIYF; CDR3nt: TGTGCCAGTAGTCAACCATGGACAGGGGAAAACACCATATATTTT
abundance: -; j_gene: TRBJ1-1; d_gene: TRBD1; v_gene: TRBV6-5; CDR3aa: CASSLQGLNTEAFF; CDR3nt: TGTGCCAGCTCCCTACAGGGGCTTAACACTGAAGCTTTCTTT
abundance: -; j_gene: TRBJ2-1; d_gene: TRBD2; v_gene: TRBV10-2; CDR3aa: CASSDQTSGSDEQFF; CDR3nt: TGCGCCAGCAGTGACCAGACTAGCGGGAGTGATGAGCAGTTCTTC
abundance: -; j_gene: TRBJ2-1; d_gene: TRBD2; v_gene: TRBV3-1/TRBV3-2; CDR3aa: CASSHGAGGFNEQFF; CDR3nt: TGTGCCAGCAGCCATGGGGCGGGGGGCTTCAATGAGCAGTTCTTC